This T cell receptor (beta chain) derives from a study of cytomegalovirus exposure and HLA in healthy donors. Researchers ran the PCR with 60 Vbeta and 13 Jbeta primers. Some clones are missing from TCRdb's copy, which holds only in-frame ones; the method was immunoSEQ multiplex PCR. The specimen's table records 50,000 to 75,000 clones. Study conclusions and caveats: V segments that were indistinguishable, TRBV6-2 and TRBV6-3 among them, were omitted from analysis. Roughly even sequencing depth across donors was the assumption behind the presence/absence analyses. Rarity marked most TCR sequences, yet some public TCRs occurred in many donors. Follow-up analysis found HLA locus-dependent TCR association rates, highest for DRB1 and lowest for HLA-C.

The CDR3 totals 14 residues. About this clone: The antigen remains unidentified.

Sequenced input: PBMCs. The TCR sequence derives from a woman aged 18 to 35 in good health and CMV-seronegative. The chain joins TRBV1 to TRBJ2-7; the table's TRBD2 call for D was not verified on the DNA. TRBV1 is a known pseudogene. CDR3 nucleotides: TGCACCAGCAGACATGACGGGGGGACCTACGAGCAGTACTTC. Translated: CTSRHDGGTYEQYF.